The 11 T cell receptor beta chains listed next were all sequenced from one sample in a study of T cells after posttransplantation cyclophosphamide. Using immunoSEQ multiplex PCR, the repertoire was profiled, and TCRdb retains in-frame clones only, with some absent. The sample records some 21,000 clones, 65% to 90% being singletons. Control samples came 1 year after myeloablative marrow transplants with methotrexate plus calcineurin inhibitor. The sample here was PBMCs, taken around 53 weeks after allogeneic stem cell transplant with calcineurin inhibitor and methotrexate. The receptors stem from a female patient aged 30 to 45 who received an allogeneic stem cell transplant from an unrelated donor, was CMV-positive, and had acute and chronic GVHD. These T cells may partly come from the graft donor.

The chain joins TRBV19 to TRBJ2-1; D is possibly TRBD2 (6 bases). With 4 bases removed from V and 5 bases from J, the gap between germline ends came to 24 bases. This CDR3 contains 18 residues. Germline CDR1 reads LNHDA; CDR2 reads SQIVND (reference sequence). The CDR3 reads CASSKQFSRAGFNNEQFF. CDR3 in DNA: TGTGCCAGTAGTAAACAATTTAGCCGAGCGGGCTTTAACAATGAGCAGTTCTTC.

The V call is TRBV18, the J call TRBJ2-1; 11 bases map to TRBD2. Germline CDR1 is KGHSH and CDR2 is LQKENI. CDR3 length: 14 amino acids. The trim removed 4 bases at V and 9 bases at J, leaving 5 bases unmatched. The CDR3 reads CASSLAGGPGEQFF. For the CDR3, the DNA is TGTGCCAGCTCACTAGCGGGGGGGCCGGGTGAGCAGTTCTTC. The complete variable domain, with remaining parts taken from reference TRBV18 and TRBJ2-1, reads NAGVMQNPRHLVRRRGQEARLRCSPMKGHSHVYWYRQLPEEGLKFMVYLQKENIIDESGMPKERFSAEFPKEGPSILRIQQVVRGDSAAYFCASSLAGGPGEQFFGPGTRLTVL.

V gene TRBV28 combines with J gene TRBJ1-2, with D hard to call. The CDR3 covers 12 residues. Trimming pared 3 bases from V and 10 bases from J, leaving 12 bases between. Looked up from germline, CDR1 is MDHEN and CDR2 is SYDVKM. DNA of the CDR3: TGTGCCAGCAGTTTGGGCCAGTGGGCCTACACCTTC. It is translated as CASSLGQWAYTF.

The rearrangement links TRBV7-3 to TRBJ1-1, with 7 bases matching TRBD1. Germline trimming cut 5 bases from V and 3 bases from J; bases unmatched to any gene: 12. CDR1 is SGHTA, CDR2 FQGTGA, per germline. CDR3 size: 16 residues. In DNA form, the CDR3 reads TGTGCCAGCAGCCCAGGGGGTGGGGGGCAGTACACTGAAGCTTTCTTT. It specifies CASSPGGGGQYTEAFF.

The rearrangement uses TRBV7-9 and TRBJ2-7, with a tentative D call TRBD1 (5 bases). V was cut by 1 base and J by 2 bases, with 9 bases left in between. The CDR3 is 14 residues long. CDR1 is SEHNR, CDR2 FQNEAQ, per germline (reference sequence). CDR3 in DNA: TGTGCCAGCAGCTTAGGGACACACACCTACGAGCAGTACTTC. This translates into CASSLGTHTYEQYF.

This clone has only one observation. V gene TRBV27 combines with J gene TRBJ1-5; 7 nucleotides align to TRBD1. The CDR3 consists of 16 residues. CDR1 is MNHEY, CDR2 SMNVEV, per germline (reference sequence). V gave up 6 bases and J gave up 1 base; unmatched junction bases: 9. CDR3 DNA sequence: TGTGCCAGCAGCAATTACAGGGGCCCAAGCAATCAGCCCCAGCATTTT. This translates into CASSNYRGPSNQPQHF.

The V and J genes are TRBV19 and TRBJ1-1, with D possibly being TRBD1 (5 bases). In germline, CDR1 is LNHDA, CDR2 SQIVND (reference sequence). V was cut by 3 bases and J by 1 base, with 12 bases left in between. The CDR3 covers 15 residues. DNA of the CDR3: TGTGCCAGTAGTATCGGGGGGGAACCGAACACTGAAGCTTTCTTT. Its protein product is CASSIGGEPNTEAFF.

V is TRBV4-1 and J is TRBJ2-5; possible D gene TRBD2, 5 bases. The CDR3 is 15 residues long. The V end lost 4 bases, the J end lost 4 bases, and 16 bases lay between the germline ends. The germline CDR1 and CDR2 sequences are MGHRA and YSYEKL. The CDR3 is CASSLSGNVRETQYF. As DNA, the CDR3 is TGCGCCAGCAGCCTCTCCGGGAACGTACGAGAGACCCAGTACTTC.

This clone was seen just once. This chain joins TRBV27 and TRBJ2-7; possible D gene TRBD2, 5 bases. The CDR3 covers 14 residues. Per germline, CDR1 MNHEY and CDR2 SMNVEV (reference sequence). Trimming pared 1 base from V and 6 bases from J, leaving 13 bases between. DNA of the CDR3: TGTGCCAGCAGTTTATTTAGAGGGTTTTTCGAGCAGTACTTC. It translates to CASSLFRGFFEQYF.

The chain uses TRBV28 and TRBJ2-1, with 10 bases identical to TRBD2. The V and J ends lost 4 bases and 0 bases, in that order; junction bases with no gene match: 9. The CDR3 extends over 18 amino acids. Germline V lookup: CDR1 MDHEN, CDR2 SYDVKM. CDR3 residues: CASSSLAGVPSSYNEQFF. In DNA, the CDR3 is TGTGCCAGCAGTTCCCTAGCGGGGGTACCCAGCTCCTACAATGAGCAGTTCTTC.

This clone was seen a single time. This chain connects TRBV25-1 to TRBJ2-2, with TRBD2 matching over 8 bases. The CDR3 is 17 residues long. Trimming cost V 0 bases and J 4 bases; bases outside gene matches: 7. Germline V gene sequence: CDR1 MGHDK, CDR2 SYGVNS. The CDR3 DNA follows: TGTGCCAGCAGTGAATATATGACTAGCGACGGCACCGGGGAGCTGTTTTTT. Translating it yields CASSEYMTSDGTGELFF.